The rows below give T cell receptor beta chains drawn from one sample of a study of shared clonotypes between healthy human individuals. The table came from immunoSEQ multiplex PCR; TCRdb's copy has only in-frame clones and leaves some out. The sample consists of around 550,000 clones, 85% to 95% of them appearing once. What was sequenced was naive CD8+ T cells sorted from blood. Receptor source: a woman younger than 45 in good health. The CDR3 runs from the conserved cysteine through the conserved F or W. The D gene is left open where the match is weak. Clone size is shown for a subset of rows, as once, few, many or a class of expanded clone.

clone_size: NA; v_call: TRBV7-9; d_call: NA; j_call: TRBJ1-1; cdr3_nt: TGTGCCAGCAGCTTCGCGGATTTCAACACTGAAGCTTTCTTT; cdr3_aa: CASSFADFNTEAFF
clone_size: NA; v_call: TRBV6-6; d_call: NA; j_call: TRBJ2-7; cdr3_nt: TGTGCCACCTCAGGGAATCTGTACGAGCAGTACTTC; cdr3_aa: CATSGNLYEQYF
clone_size: NA; v_call: TRBV4-1; d_call: NA; j_call: TRBJ2-2; cdr3_nt: TGCGCCAGCAGACTCTCCCTTAGCTCGAACACCGGGGAGCTGTTTTTT; cdr3_aa: CASRLSLSSNTGELFF
clone_size: NA; v_call: TRBV28; d_call: NA; j_call: TRBJ2-7; cdr3_nt: TGTGCCAGCAGCGTCAGCACCGGGACATCCTACGAGCAGTACTTC; cdr3_aa: CASSVSTGTSYEQYF
clone_size: NA; v_call: TRBV9; d_call: NA; j_call: TRBJ2-2; cdr3_nt: TGTGCCAGCAGCTACTCAACCACCGGGGAGCTGTTTTTT; cdr3_aa: CASSYSTTGELFF
clone_size: once; v_call: TRBV19; d_call: NA; j_call: TRBJ1-2; cdr3_nt: TGTGCCAGTAGTATAGTACAGAATCGCGGCTACACCTTC; cdr3_aa: CASSIVQNRGYTF
clone_size: once; v_call: TRBV5-6; d_call: TRBD1; j_call: TRBJ1-1; cdr3_nt: TGTGCCAGCAGGGGGACAGATATTCCCACTGAAGCTTTCTTT; cdr3_aa: CASRGTDIPTEAFF
clone_size: once; v_call: TRBV19; d_call: TRBD1; j_call: TRBJ2-7; cdr3_nt: TGTGCCAGTAGTTTCGGACAGGGGGGTTACGAGCAGTACTTC; cdr3_aa: CASSFGQGGYEQYF
clone_size: NA; v_call: TRBV5-6; d_call: NA; j_call: TRBJ2-7; cdr3_nt: TGTGCCAGCAGCTTGGTCAGGGGCCACGAGCAGTACTTC; cdr3_aa: CASSLVRGHEQYF
clone_size: NA; v_call: TRBV19; d_call: NA; j_call: TRBJ1-5; cdr3_nt: TGTGCCAGTAGTCCAGACAGGTCCGATCAGCCCCAGCATTTT; cdr3_aa: CASSPDRSDQPQHF
clone_size: NA; v_call: TRBV5-6; d_call: NA; j_call: TRBJ1-1; cdr3_nt: TGTGCCAGCAGCTTGTCCGGGGAGAACACTGAAGCTTTCTTT; cdr3_aa: CASSLSGENTEAFF
clone_size: NA; v_call: TRBV7-8; d_call: TRBD2; j_call: TRBJ2-1; cdr3_nt: TGTGCCAGCAGCACGGCTCTAGCGGGGACCTACAATGAGCAGTTCTTC; cdr3_aa: CASSTALAGTYNEQFF
clone_size: NA; v_call: TRBV10-2; d_call: NA; j_call: TRBJ2-7; cdr3_nt: TGCGCCAGCAGTGAGTCGGGACTCCTTTCCCAGCAGTACTTC; cdr3_aa: CASSESGLLSQQYF
clone_size: NA; v_call: TRBV2; d_call: TRBD1; j_call: TRBJ1-1; cdr3_nt: TGTGCCAGCAGTGAAATAGGGGGCTTGGGGGAAACGAACACTGAAGCTTTCTTT; cdr3_aa: CASSEIGGLGETNTEAFF
clone_size: NA; v_call: TRBV2; d_call: NA; j_call: TRBJ1-1; cdr3_nt: TGTGCCAGCAGTGTCGCCGGGCCAGCGAACACTGAAGCTTTCTTT; cdr3_aa: CASSVAGPANTEAFF
clone_size: NA; v_call: TRBV27; d_call: TRBD1; j_call: TRBJ1-2; cdr3_nt: TGTGCCAGCAGTTTTCAGGGGGCAGGCTATGGCTACACCTTC; cdr3_aa: CASSFQGAGYGYTF
clone_size: NA; v_call: TRBV27; d_call: TRBD1; j_call: TRBJ1-4; cdr3_nt: TGTGCCAGCAGTTTATTCCCCGGACAGGGGATAGATGAAAAACTGTTTTTT; cdr3_aa: CASSLFPGQGIDEKLFF
clone_size: NA; v_call: TRBV13; d_call: TRBD2; j_call: TRBJ2-1; cdr3_nt: TGTGCCAGCAGCTTAGGGATGCGGGAGGATGAGCAGTTCTTC; cdr3_aa: CASSLGMREDEQFF
clone_size: NA; v_call: TRBV2; d_call: NA; j_call: TRBJ2-3; cdr3_nt: TGTGCCACCATGAGCAGCGTTACAGATACGCAGTATTTT; cdr3_aa: CATMSSVTDTQYF
clone_size: NA; v_call: TRBV2; d_call: NA; j_call: TRBJ1-5; cdr3_nt: TGTGCCAGCAGGAAGGACAGCAATCAGCCCCAGCATTTT; cdr3_aa: CASRKDSNQPQHF
clone_size: NA; v_call: TRBV19; d_call: NA; j_call: TRBJ1-5; cdr3_nt: TGTGCCAGTAGTGTCAGGGACGATAGCAATCAGCCCCAGCATTTT; cdr3_aa: CASSVRDDSNQPQHF
clone_size: NA; v_call: TRBV5-1; d_call: TRBD2; j_call: TRBJ2-5; cdr3_nt: TGCGCCAGCAGCCCCCGGACTAGCGGGAGATGGGAGACCCAGTACTTC; cdr3_aa: CASSPRTSGRWETQYF
clone_size: NA; v_call: TRBV7-9; d_call: TRBD2; j_call: TRBJ2-7; cdr3_nt: TGTGCCAGCAGCTTAGAGATAGCGGGAGGGCGGGAGCAGTACTTC; cdr3_aa: CASSLEIAGGREQYF
clone_size: NA; v_call: TRBV5-1; d_call: NA; j_call: TRBJ2-7; cdr3_nt: TGCGCCAGCAGCTTGGATACCCCCGGGCCCTACGAGCAGTACTTC; cdr3_aa: CASSLDTPGPYEQYF
clone_size: NA; v_call: TRBV29-1; d_call: TRBD2; j_call: TRBJ2-5; cdr3_nt: TGCAGCGTTGCGGGAGGGGGGGACCAAGAGACCCAGTACTTC; cdr3_aa: CSVAGGGDQETQYF
clone_size: NA; v_call: TRBV7-8; d_call: TRBD2; j_call: TRBJ2-3; cdr3_nt: TGTGCCAGCAGCTCAATAGCGGGAGGTAGCACAGATACGCAGTATTTT; cdr3_aa: CASSSIAGGSTDTQYF
clone_size: NA; v_call: TRBV7-6; d_call: NA; j_call: TRBJ2-7; cdr3_nt: TGTGCCAGCAGCCCCCAGGGCTACGGCCCCTCCGAGCAGTACTTC; cdr3_aa: CASSPQGYGPSEQYF
clone_size: NA; v_call: TRBV13; d_call: NA; j_call: TRBJ2-5; cdr3_nt: TGTGCCAGCAGCTTAGGTTCGATGGCGGGGCAAGAGACCCAGTACTTC; cdr3_aa: CASSLGSMAGQETQYF
clone_size: NA; v_call: TRBV9; d_call: NA; j_call: TRBJ2-2; cdr3_nt: TGTGCCAGCACCGGGTTGAGCGGGGAGCTGTTTTTT; cdr3_aa: CASTGLSGELFF
clone_size: NA; v_call: TRBV19; d_call: TRBD1; j_call: TRBJ2-4; cdr3_nt: TGTGCCAGTAGCCATAGCCCCGGGACAGGGGTGAACATTCAGTACTTC; cdr3_aa: CASSHSPGTGVNIQYF
clone_size: NA; v_call: TRBV29-1; d_call: NA; j_call: TRBJ1-1; cdr3_nt: TGCAGCGTTGAATGGGCTGCTGAAGCTTTCTTT; cdr3_aa: CSVEWAAEAFF